These T cell receptor beta chains were read from a single sample in a study of beta chain features in type 1 diabetes. Here immunoSEQ multiplex PCR was the method, and the copy in TCRdb shows in-frame clones only, minus some. The table has 680,000 or so clones, around 15% seen once. The source material was naive CD4+ T cells from blood. These TCRs come from a man between 18 and 29 years old with type 1 diabetes. The CDR3 runs from the conserved cysteine through the conserved F or W. D genes are given only for firm matches. Expanded clones are given a class, and other clones once, few, many or no size at all.

length: 15; D: TRBD2; size: .; V: TRBV6-6; J: TRBJ2-5; DNA: TGTGCCAGCAGGGGGACTAGCGGGGGACAAGAGACCCAGTACTTC; CDR3: CASRGTSGGQETQYF
length: 11; D: .; size: few; V: TRBV2; J: TRBJ2-7; DNA: TGTGCCAGCAGCAACTCCTACGAGCAGTACTTC; CDR3: CASSNSYEQYF
length: 14; D: .; size: few; V: TRBV30; J: TRBJ1-2; DNA: TGTGCCTGGAGTGGACAGATAGTTAACTATGGCTACACCTTC; CDR3: CAWSGQIVNYGYTF
length: 13; D: TRBD1; size: few; V: TRBV7-9; J: TRBJ1-2; DNA: TGTGCCAGCACCCCCGGGACAGCACATGGCTACACCTTC; CDR3: CASTPGTAHGYTF
length: 15; D: .; size: .; V: TRBV10-3; J: TRBJ2-5; DNA: TGTGCCATCAGTGAGTCGGCCGTCATCCAAGAGACCCAGTACTTC; CDR3: CAISESAVIQETQYF
length: 13; D: TRBD1; size: few; V: TRBV13; J: TRBJ2-7; DNA: TGTGCCAGCAGCCGGGACAGCTCCTACGAGCAGTACTTC; CDR3: CASSRDSSYEQYF
length: 17; D: .; size: .; V: TRBV4-1; J: TRBJ2-4; DNA: TGCGCCAGCAGCCAAGATCGCTCGGGTGCGGCCAAAAACATTCAGTACTTC; CDR3: CASSQDRSGAAKNIQYF
length: 18; D: .; size: .; V: TRBV30; J: TRBJ1-1; DNA: TGTGCCTGGAGTGTACTCCGAAGCGGATGGGGGATGAACACTGAAGCTTTCTTT; CDR3: CAWSVLRSGWGMNTEAFF
length: 16; D: .; size: .; V: TRBV11-2; J: TRBJ2-3; DNA: TGTGCCAGCAGCCGCCTAGTGGCGGGGCGCACAGATACGCAGTATTTT; CDR3: CASSRLVAGRTDTQYF
length: 15; D: TRBD2; size: .; V: TRBV7-2; J: TRBJ2-3; DNA: TGTGCCAGCAGCTTAGTAGCGGGGGCCGGGAATACGCAGTATTTT; CDR3: CASSLVAGAGNTQYF
length: 12; D: .; size: .; V: TRBV9; J: TRBJ2-2; DNA: TGTGCCAGCAGCGTAGCAGGGGGGGAGCTGTTTTTT; CDR3: CASSVAGGELFF
length: 11; D: .; size: .; V: TRBV7-8; J: TRBJ2-7; DNA: TGTGCCAGCAGCGGAGGAGGGGTGCAGTACTTC; CDR3: CASSGGGVQYF
length: 15; D: TRBD1; size: .; V: TRBV18; J: TRBJ1-3; DNA: TGTGCCAGCTCGGGGACAGGATTATCTGGAAACACCATATATTTT; CDR3: CASSGTGLSGNTIYF
length: 17; D: TRBD1; size: .; V: TRBV27; J: TRBJ1-6; DNA: TGTGCCAGCAGTAAAGGGGACAGGGGGCTTGGTAATTCACCCCTCCACTTT; CDR3: CASSKGDRGLGNSPLHF
length: 13; D: TRBD2; size: .; V: TRBV28; J: TRBJ2-5; DNA: TGTGCCAGCACTAGGGGAGGGGTAGAGACCCAGTACTTC; CDR3: CASTRGGVETQYF
length: 17; D: .; size: few; V: TRBV25-1; J: TRBJ1-4; DNA: TGTGCCAGCCCTACAGGGAGGCTTTTCGTAACTAATGAAAAACTGTTTTTT; CDR3: CASPTGRLFVTNEKLFF
length: 16; D: TRBD2; size: .; V: TRBV27; J: TRBJ2-5; DNA: TGTGCCAGCAGGACTAGCGGGGGCCGAAACCAAGAGACCCAGTACTTC; CDR3: CASRTSGGRNQETQYF
length: 12; D: TRBD2; size: few; V: TRBV30; J: TRBJ2-5; DNA: TGTGCCTGGAGCGGGGGGTTTGAGACCCAGTACTTC; CDR3: CAWSGGFETQYF
length: 15; D: .; size: .; V: TRBV7-9; J: TRBJ2-7; DNA: TGTGCCAGCAGCCCCAGACGGACAGACTCCTACGAGCAGTACTTC; CDR3: CASSPRRTDSYEQYF
length: 17; D: .; size: .; V: TRBV7-9; J: TRBJ2-7; DNA: TGTGCCAGCAGCCCCCTAACCCCGCCCAAGGGTCCCCACGAGCAGTACTTC; CDR3: CASSPLTPPKGPHEQYF
length: 15; D: .; size: .; V: TRBV6-5; J: TRBJ1-5; DNA: TGTGCCAGCAGCCTAGGACACGCTAGCAATCAGCCCCAGCATTTT; CDR3: CASSLGHASNQPQHF
length: 11; D: .; size: few; V: TRBV30; J: TRBJ1-1; DNA: TGTGCCTGGAAAGGGGGGACTGAAGCTTTCTTT; CDR3: CAWKGGTEAFF
length: 14; D: TRBD1; size: .; V: TRBV15; J: TRBJ2-2; DNA: TGTGCCACCAGCAGATCAACAGGGGCCGGGGAGCTGTTTTTT; CDR3: CATSRSTGAGELFF
length: 13; D: TRBD2; size: .; V: TRBV11-2; J: TRBJ2-5; DNA: TGTGCCAGCAGCTCGGGACTAGAGGGGACCCAGTACTTC; CDR3: CASSSGLEGTQYF
length: 13; D: TRBD1; size: few; V: TRBV28; J: TRBJ1-1; DNA: TGTGCCAGTACAGGGGGCGCCGGCACTGAAGCTTTCTTT; CDR3: CASTGGAGTEAFF
length: 14; D: .; size: .; V: TRBV2; J: TRBJ2-2; DNA: TGTGCCAGCACCACGCAACCGGGCACCGGGGAGCTGTTTTTT; CDR3: CASTTQPGTGELFF
length: 20; D: .; size: .; V: TRBV4-2; J: TRBJ1-4; DNA: TGTGCCAGCAGCCCGGAGGGCGAGGGCGCGCTATTCGGGGGTAATGAAAAACTGTTTTTT; CDR3: CASSPEGEGALFGGNEKLFF
length: 13; D: .; size: once; V: TRBV9; J: TRBJ2-2; DNA: TGTGCCAGCAACACAGGGTTCCCCGGGGAGCTGTTTTTT; CDR3: CASNTGFPGELFF
length: 15; D: .; size: few; V: TRBV5-1; J: TRBJ2-2; DNA: TGCGCCAGCAGCTTACGGACAGATAACACCGGGGAGCTGTTTTTT; CDR3: CASSLRTDNTGELFF
length: 17; D: .; size: .; V: TRBV27; J: TRBJ2-7; DNA: TGTGCCAGCAGTTTAAGCTGGGCAGGGCCAAATAGCTACGAGCAGTACTTC; CDR3: CASSLSWAGPNSYEQYF
length: 14; D: TRBD1; size: .; V: TRBV4-1; J: TRBJ1-1; DNA: TGCGCCAGCAGCCAAAGGGGGCCCAACACTGAAGCTTTCTTT; CDR3: CASSQRGPNTEAFF
length: 13; D: TRBD2; size: .; V: TRBV18; J: TRBJ2-3; DNA: TGTGCCAGCACGGGACTAGCGGGGGATACGCAGTATTTT; CDR3: CASTGLAGDTQYF
length: 14; D: TRBD1; size: .; V: TRBV27; J: TRBJ1-6; DNA: TGTGCCAGCACCTCCGGACAGGGGGATTCACCCCTCCACTTT; CDR3: CASTSGQGDSPLHF
length: 17; D: .; size: .; V: TRBV4-1; J: TRBJ2-7; DNA: TGCGCCAGCAGCCAAGAGGGGTCACCCGGCTTGGGAGACGAGCAGTACTTC; CDR3: CASSQEGSPGLGDEQYF
length: 13; D: .; size: .; V: TRBV30; J: TRBJ1-1; DNA: TGTGCCTGGAGCCAGCCGATAAAAACTGAAGCTTTCTTT; CDR3: CAWSQPIKTEAFF
length: 16; D: TRBD1; size: .; V: TRBV9; J: TRBJ1-1; DNA: TGTGCCAGCAGCACTGGGCAGGGGGTTTTGAACACTGAAGCTTTCTTT; CDR3: CASSTGQGVLNTEAFF
length: 11; D: .; size: .; V: TRBV19; J: TRBJ2-1; DNA: TGTGCCAGTAGTCAGGGGGGTGAGCAGTTCTTC; CDR3: CASSQGGEQFF
length: 16; D: TRBD1; size: .; V: TRBV2; J: TRBJ1-1; DNA: TGTGCCAGCAGTGAAGCTGGACAGGGGGCTCAAGCTGAAGCTTTCTTT; CDR3: CASSEAGQGAQAEAFF